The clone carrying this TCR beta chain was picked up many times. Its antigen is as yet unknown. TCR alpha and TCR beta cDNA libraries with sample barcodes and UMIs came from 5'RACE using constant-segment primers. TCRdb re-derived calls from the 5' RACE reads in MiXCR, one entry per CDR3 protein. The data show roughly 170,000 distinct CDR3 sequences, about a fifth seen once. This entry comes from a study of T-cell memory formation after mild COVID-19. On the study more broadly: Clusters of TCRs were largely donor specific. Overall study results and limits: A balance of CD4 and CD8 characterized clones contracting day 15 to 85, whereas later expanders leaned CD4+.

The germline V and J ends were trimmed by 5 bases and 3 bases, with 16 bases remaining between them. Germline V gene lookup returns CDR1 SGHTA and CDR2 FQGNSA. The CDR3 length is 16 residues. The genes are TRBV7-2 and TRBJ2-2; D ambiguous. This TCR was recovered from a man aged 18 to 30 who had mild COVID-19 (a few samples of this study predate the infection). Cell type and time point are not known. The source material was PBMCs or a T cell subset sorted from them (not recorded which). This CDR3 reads CASSPPLRFYTGELFF. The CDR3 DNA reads TGTGCCAGCAGCCCCCCCCTTCGATTCTACACCGGGGAGCTGTTTTTT.